This T cell receptor beta chain emerged from a study of T cell changes during pregnancy in multiple sclerosis. This table comes from immunoSEQ multiplex PCR, and its TCRdb copy is limited to in-frame clones, with some not included. The sample records about 42,000 clones, 80% to 85% being singletons. V lost 6 bases to trimming and J lost 2 bases, with 13 bases between them. The CDR3 runs 14 residues. Germline CDR1 SEHNR, CDR2 FQNEAQ (reference sequence). The chain recombines TRBV7-9 with TRBJ1-1, with D maybe TRBD1 (5 bases). The source was CD4+ T cells from peripheral blood mononuclear cells, collected before pregnancy. The source is a female donor with multiple sclerosis, enrolled in a pregnancy study. The CDR3 DNA follows: TGTGCCAGCAGGTTTTCAGGGCCAAACACTGAAGCTTTCTTT. Translating it yields CASRFSGPNTEAFF.